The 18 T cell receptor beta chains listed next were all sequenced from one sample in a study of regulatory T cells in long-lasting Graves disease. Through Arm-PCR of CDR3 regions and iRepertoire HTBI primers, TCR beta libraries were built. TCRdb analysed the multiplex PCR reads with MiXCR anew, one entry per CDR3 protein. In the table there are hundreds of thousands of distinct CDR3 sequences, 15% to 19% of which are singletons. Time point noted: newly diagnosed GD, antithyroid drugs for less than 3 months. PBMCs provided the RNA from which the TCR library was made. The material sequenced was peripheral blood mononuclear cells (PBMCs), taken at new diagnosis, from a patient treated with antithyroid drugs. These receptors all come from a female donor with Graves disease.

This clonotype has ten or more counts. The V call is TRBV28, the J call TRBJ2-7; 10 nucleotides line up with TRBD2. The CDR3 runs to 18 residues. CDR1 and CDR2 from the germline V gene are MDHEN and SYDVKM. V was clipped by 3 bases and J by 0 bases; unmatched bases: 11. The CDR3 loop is CASSFPGGTSVSSYEQYF. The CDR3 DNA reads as TGTGCCAGCAGTTTCCCAGGGGGGACTAGCGTAAGCTCCTACGAGCAGTACTTC.

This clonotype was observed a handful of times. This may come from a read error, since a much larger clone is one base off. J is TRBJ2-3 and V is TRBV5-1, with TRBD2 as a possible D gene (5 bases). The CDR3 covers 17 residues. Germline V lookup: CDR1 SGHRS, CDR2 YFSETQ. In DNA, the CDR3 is TGCGCCAGCGGCTTGTACGCGGGTCTAACCTCCACAGATACGCAGTATTTT. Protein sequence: CASGLYAGLTSTDTQYF.

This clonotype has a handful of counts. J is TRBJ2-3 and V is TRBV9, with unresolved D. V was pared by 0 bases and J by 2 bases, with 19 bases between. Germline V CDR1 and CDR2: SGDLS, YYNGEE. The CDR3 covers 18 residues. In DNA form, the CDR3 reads TGTGCCAGCAGCGTAGATTTGACATCCCTGACAAACACAGATACGCAGTATTTT. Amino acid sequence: CASSVDLTSLTNTDTQYF.

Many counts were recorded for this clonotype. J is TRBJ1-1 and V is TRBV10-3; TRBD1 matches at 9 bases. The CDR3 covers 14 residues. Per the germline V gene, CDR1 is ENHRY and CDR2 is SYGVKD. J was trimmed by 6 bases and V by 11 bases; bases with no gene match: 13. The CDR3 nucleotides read TGTGCCGCTCAACCGGGACAGGGTCGGGCTGAAGCTTTCTTT. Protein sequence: CAAQPGQGRAEAFF.

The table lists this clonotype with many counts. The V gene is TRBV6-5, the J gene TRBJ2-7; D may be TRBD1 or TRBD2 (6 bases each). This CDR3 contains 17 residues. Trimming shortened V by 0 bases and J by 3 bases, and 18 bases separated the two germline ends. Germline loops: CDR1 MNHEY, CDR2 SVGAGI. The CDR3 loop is CASSYSTRGAGYYEQYF. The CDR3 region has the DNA TGTGCCAGCAGTTACTCCACAAGGGGGGCAGGGTACTACGAGCAGTACTTC.

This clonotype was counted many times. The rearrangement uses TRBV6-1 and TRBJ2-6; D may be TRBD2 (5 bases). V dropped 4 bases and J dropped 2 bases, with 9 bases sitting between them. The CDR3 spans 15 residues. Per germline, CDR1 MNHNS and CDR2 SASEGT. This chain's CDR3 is CASSAPRAGANVLTF. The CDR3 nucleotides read TGTGCCAGCAGTGCTCCGAGGGCTGGGGCCAACGTCCTGACTTTC.

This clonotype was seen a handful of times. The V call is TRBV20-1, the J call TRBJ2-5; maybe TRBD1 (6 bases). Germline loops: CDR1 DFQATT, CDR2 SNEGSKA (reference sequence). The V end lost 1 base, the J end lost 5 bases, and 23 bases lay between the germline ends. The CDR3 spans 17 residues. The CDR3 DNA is TGCAGTGCTAGAGGACCTTCACCTACAGGGACCAGGGAGACCCAGTACTTC. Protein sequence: CSARGPSPTGTRETQYF.

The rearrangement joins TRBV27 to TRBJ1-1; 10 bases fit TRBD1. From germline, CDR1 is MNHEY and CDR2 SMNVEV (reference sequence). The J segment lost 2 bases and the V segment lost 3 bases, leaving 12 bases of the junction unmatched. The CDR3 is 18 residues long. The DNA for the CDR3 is TGTGCCAGCAGTTTCTCAAAACTGACAGGGGGCGCAAACACTGAAGCTTTCTTT. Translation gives CASSFSKLTGGANTEAFF.

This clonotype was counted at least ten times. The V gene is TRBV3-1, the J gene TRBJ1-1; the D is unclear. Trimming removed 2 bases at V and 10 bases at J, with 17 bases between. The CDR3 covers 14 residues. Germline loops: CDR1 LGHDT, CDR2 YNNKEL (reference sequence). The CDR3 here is CASSQTRQAPGAFF. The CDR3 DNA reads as TGTGCCAGCAGCCAAACTAGACAAGCGCCTGGAGCTTTCTTT. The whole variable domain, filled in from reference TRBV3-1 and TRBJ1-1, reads DTAVSQTPKYLVTQMGNDKSIKCEQNLGHDTMYWYKQDSKKFLKIMFSYNNKELIINETVPNRFSPKSPDKAHLNLHINSLELGDSAVYFCASSQTRQAPGAFFGQGTRLTVV.

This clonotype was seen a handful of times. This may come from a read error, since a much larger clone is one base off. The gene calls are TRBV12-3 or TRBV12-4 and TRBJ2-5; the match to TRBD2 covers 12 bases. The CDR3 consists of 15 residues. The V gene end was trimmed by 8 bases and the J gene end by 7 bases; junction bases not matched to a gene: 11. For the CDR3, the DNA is TGTGCCAGCGGCACCTCGACTAGCGGGAGCACGACCCAGTACTTC. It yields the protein CASGTSTSGSTTQYF.

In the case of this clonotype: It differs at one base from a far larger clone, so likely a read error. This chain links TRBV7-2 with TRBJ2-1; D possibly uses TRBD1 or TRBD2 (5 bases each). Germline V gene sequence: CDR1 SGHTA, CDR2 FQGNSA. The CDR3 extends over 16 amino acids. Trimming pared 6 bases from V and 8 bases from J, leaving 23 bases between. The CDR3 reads CASRELRDQRRDEQFF. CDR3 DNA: TGTGCCAGCAGAGAACTCCGGGACCAACGGCGCGATGAGCAGTTCTTC. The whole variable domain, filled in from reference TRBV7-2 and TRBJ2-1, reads GAGVSQSPSNKVTEKGKDVELRCDPISGHTALYWYRQSLGQGLEFLIYFQGNSAPDKSGLPSDRFSAERTGGSVSTLTIQRTQQEDSAVYLCASRELRDQRRDEQFFGPGTRLTVL.

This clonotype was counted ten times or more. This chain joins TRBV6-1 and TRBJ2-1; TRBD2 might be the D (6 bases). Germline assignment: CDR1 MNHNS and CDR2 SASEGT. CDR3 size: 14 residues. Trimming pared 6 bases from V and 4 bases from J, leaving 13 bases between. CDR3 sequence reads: CASSRGSRYNEQFF. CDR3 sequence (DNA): TGTGCCAGCAGCCGGGGGTCTAGGTACAATGAGCAGTTCTTC.

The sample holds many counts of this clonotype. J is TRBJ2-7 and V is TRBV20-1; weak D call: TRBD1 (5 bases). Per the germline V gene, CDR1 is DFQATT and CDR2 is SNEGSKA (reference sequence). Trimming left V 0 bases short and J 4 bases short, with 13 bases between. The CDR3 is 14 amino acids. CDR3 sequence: CSARERTLGYEQYF. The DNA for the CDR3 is TGCAGTGCTAGAGAGCGGACATTGGGGTACGAGCAGTACTTC.

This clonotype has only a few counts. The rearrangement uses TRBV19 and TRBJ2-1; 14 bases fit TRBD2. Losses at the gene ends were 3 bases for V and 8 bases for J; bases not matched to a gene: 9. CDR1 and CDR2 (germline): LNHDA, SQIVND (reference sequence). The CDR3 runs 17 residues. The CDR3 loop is CASSMSKGLAGDYEQFF. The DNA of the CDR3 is TGTGCCAGTAGTATGTCTAAGGGACTAGCGGGAGACTATGAGCAGTTCTTC.

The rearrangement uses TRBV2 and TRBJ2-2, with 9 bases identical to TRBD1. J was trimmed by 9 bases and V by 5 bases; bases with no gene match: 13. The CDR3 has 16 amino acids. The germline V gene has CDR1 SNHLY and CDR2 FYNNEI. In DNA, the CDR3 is TGTGCCAGCAGTTTTTCAACCGGGACAGGGTTCCGGGAGCTGTTTTTT. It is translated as CASSFSTGTGFRELFF.

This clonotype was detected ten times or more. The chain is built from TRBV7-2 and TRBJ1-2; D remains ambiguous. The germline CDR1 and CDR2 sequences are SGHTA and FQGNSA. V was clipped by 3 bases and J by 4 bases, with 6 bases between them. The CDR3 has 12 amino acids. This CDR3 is CASSLNSYGYTF. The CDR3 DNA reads TGTGCCAGCAGCTTGAACAGCTATGGCTACACCTTC.

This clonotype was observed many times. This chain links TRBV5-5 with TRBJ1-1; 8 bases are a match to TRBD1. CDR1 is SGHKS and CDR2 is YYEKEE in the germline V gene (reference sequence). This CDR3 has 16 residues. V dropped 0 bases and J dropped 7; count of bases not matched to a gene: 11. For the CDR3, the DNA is TGTGCCAGCAGCTTGGGGCAGGGGGCTATTTTTCTTGAAGCTTTCTTT. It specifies CASSLGQGAIFLEAFF.

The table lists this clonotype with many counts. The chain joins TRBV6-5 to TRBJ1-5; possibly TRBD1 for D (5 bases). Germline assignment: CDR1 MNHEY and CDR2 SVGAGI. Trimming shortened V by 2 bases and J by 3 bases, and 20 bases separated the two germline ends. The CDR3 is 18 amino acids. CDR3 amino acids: CASSYTSAGGGINQPQHF. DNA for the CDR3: TGTGCCAGCAGTTACACATCAGCTGGGGGGGGGATCAATCAGCCCCAGCATTTT.